These 13 T cell receptor beta chains were sequenced from one sample in a study of technical replicates of blood from a handful of donors. TCRdb keeps only in-frame clones here, not all; method: immunoSEQ multiplex PCR. The sample yields about 85,000 clones, roughly 94% seen once. The sequenced material came from T cells isolated from PBMCs. The receptors shown here come from a human donor in good health.

The chain employs TRBV5-1 and TRBJ2-2; tentatively, D is TRBD1 (6 bases). Between the trimmed V and J ends, which lost 1 base and 6 bases, there was a span of 13 bases. Germline-derived CDR1 and CDR2 are SGHRS and YFSETQ. The CDR3 is made up of 15 amino acids. The CDR3 DNA reads TGCGCCAGCAGCTTGCCCGCAGGGGTGGCCGGGGAGCTGTTTTTT. It is translated as CASSLPAGVAGELFF.

The genes are TRBV2 and TRBJ2-1, with a tentative D call TRBD2 (7 bases). The CDR3 spans 15 residues. The germline gives CDR1 SNHLY, CDR2 FYNNEI. V was pared by 8 bases and J by 8 bases, with 22 bases between. This CDR3 reads CASSQSGGTYYEQFF. The CDR3 DNA reads as TGTGCCAGCTCCCAATCGGGGGGCACCTATTATGAGCAGTTCTTC. The full variable domain, in which reference TRBV2 and TRBJ2-1 provide the parts outside the CDR3, is EPEVTQTPSHQVTQMGQEVILRCVPISNHLYFYWYRQILGQKVEFLVSFYNNEISEKSEIFDDQFSVERPDGSNFTLKIRSTKLEDSAMYFCASSQSGGTYYEQFFGPGTRLTVL.

This chain joins TRBV19 and TRBJ2-1; TRBD2 agrees at 13 bases. Germline CDR1 is LNHDA and CDR2 is SQIVND (reference sequence). With V trimmed by 7 bases and J by 0 bases, 12 bases remained unmatched. CDR3 length: 19 residues. For the CDR3, the DNA is TGTGCCAGTACTTCACCCCCGGGACTAGCGGGATCCTCCTACAATGAGCAGTTCTTC. Its translation is CASTSPPGLAGSSYNEQFF. Variable domain in full (rest from reference TRBV19 and TRBJ2-1): DGGITQSPKYLFRKEGQNVTLSCEQNLNHDAMYWYRQDPGQGLRLIYYSQIVNDFQKGDIAEGYSVSREKKESFPLTVTSAQKNPTAFYLCASTSPPGLAGSSYNEQFFGPGTRLTVL.

J is TRBJ2-4 and V is TRBV7-9, with D perhaps TRBD1 (6 bases). Trimming took 5 bases from V and 2 from J, leaving 10 bases between them. Germline V gene lookup returns CDR1 SEHNR and CDR2 FQNEAQ (reference sequence). This CDR3 spans 14 amino acids. CDR3 sequence (DNA): TGTGCCAGCAGCGGAACAGGGACCAAAAACATTCAGTACTTC. Its translation: CASSGTGTKNIQYF.

This CDR3 is CASSLSGFGNTIYF. In nucleotides, the CDR3 is TGCGCCAGCAGCTTGTCCGGGTTTGGAAACACCATATATTTT. The chain links TRBV5-1 to TRBJ1-3; D uncertain. The CDR3 is 14 residues long. Germline V lookup: CDR1 SGHRS, CDR2 YFSETQ. V was trimmed by 1 base and J by 3 bases, leaving 8 bases between them.

The V and J genes are TRBV6-6 and TRBJ1-2; a weak D match, TRBD1 (6 bases). This CDR3 has 11 amino acids. V was trimmed by 8 bases and J by 7 bases, leaving 11 bases between them. In germline, CDR1 is MNHNY, CDR2 SVGAGI (reference sequence). The CDR3 DNA reads as TGTGCCAGCGGGGGCCGGGGTGGCTACACCTTC. Its protein is CASGGRGGYTF.

The rearrangement joins TRBV29-1 to TRBJ2-3, with D tentatively TRBD2 (6 bases). This CDR3 region has 15 residues. CDR1 is SQVTM, CDR2 ANQGSEA, per germline. V was cut by 0 bases and J by 3 bases, with 13 bases left in between. The CDR3 spells CSVEDLIAATDTQYF. The CDR3 bases are TGCAGCGTTGAAGATTTGATAGCGGCAACAGATACGCAGTATTTT.

V is TRBV6-5 and J is TRBJ1-6; D uncertain. The CDR3 length is 15 residues. Germline CDR1 is MNHEY and CDR2 is SVGAGI. V was pared by 2 bases and J by 6 bases, with 11 bases between. The CDR3 DNA reads TGTGCCAGCAGTTACACATTTCAACCTAATTCACCCCTCCACTTT. Its translation: CASSYTFQPNSPLHF.

The CDR3 DNA follows: TGTGCCATCAGTGGAAGGGGATCGGGACAGGGGGCGGACGAGCAGTACTTC. Encoded protein: CAISGRGSGQGADEQYF. The chain joins TRBV10-3 to TRBJ2-7, with 12 bases that match TRBD1. V shed 4 bases, J shed 5 bases, and the junction held 12 bases outside the gene matches. The germline V gene has CDR1 ENHRY and CDR2 SYGVKD. The CDR3 spans 17 residues.

This clone has more than one count but fewer than ten. This sequence joins TRBV9 and TRBJ1-1; D unclear. The CDR3 contains 14 residues. Trimming stripped 4 bases from V and 4 bases from J, with 14 bases between. CDR1 is SGDLS and CDR2 is YYNGEE in the germline V gene. The CDR3 DNA follows: TGTGCCAGCAGCCCGTTCGGGGAGGGCACTGAAGCTTTCTTT. Translated, it gives CASSPFGEGTEAFF.

The rearrangement joins TRBV27 to TRBJ2-1, with D tentatively TRBD2 (7 bases). Germline V gene lookup returns CDR1 MNHEY and CDR2 SMNVEV (reference sequence). The CDR3 runs to 18 residues. Trimming removed 6 bases at V and 7 bases at J, with 28 bases between. CDR3 sequence: CASSTLYLGERDMNEQFF. CDR3 DNA sequence: TGTGCCAGCAGCACCCTTTATTTGGGGGAGCGGGACATGAATGAGCAGTTCTTC.

This chain joins TRBV20-1 and TRBJ1-2; D gene uncertain. The CDR3 is 11 amino acids. Per germline, CDR1 DFQATT and CDR2 SNEGSKA (reference sequence). The V gene lost 6 bases and the J gene lost 5 bases, with 10 bases spanning the gap. CDR3 DNA: TGCAGTGCCAACGGGGAGTATGGCTACACCTTC. Translating gives CSANGEYGYTF.

This chain links TRBV29-1 with TRBJ2-7; TRBD1 aligns across 9 bases. This CDR3 spans 14 amino acids. CDR1 and CDR2 from the germline V gene are SQVTM and ANQGSEA. The V gene end was trimmed by 6 bases and the J gene end by 5 bases; junction bases not matched to a gene: 11. The CDR3 loop is CSVLGTGKLNEQYF. The DNA for the CDR3 is TGCAGCGTGCTAGGGACAGGGAAGTTGAACGAGCAGTACTTC.